The TCR beta chain described here comes from a study of blood T cells in healthy people across ages. Every donor contributed 7.5 to 10 milliliters of peripheral blood by blood draw. The total RNA that was extracted per sample amounted to at least 6 micrograms. A second roughly 6 to 11 cycle PCR used barcoded and J-beta primers. Via MiXCR, TCRdb re-called the 5' RACE reads, giving one row per CDR3 protein. The sample yields some 1.8 million distinct CDR3 sequences, about 39% seen once. With respect to this clonotype: Its antigen is as yet unknown.

Whole-study findings and limits: Compared with aged donors, long-lived donors showed fewer expanded clones, suggesting selection. TCR beta diversity, measured per million T cells, fell in a roughly linear way with age.

The length of the CDR3 is 15 residues. Germline values: CDR1 SGHNT, CDR2 YENEEA. V lost 3 bases to trimming and J lost 4 bases; unmatched junction nucleotides: 5. Sample: blood. This chain connects TRBV11-3 to TRBJ2-1; 8 nucleotides match TRBD2. This TCR came from a human donor in good health. The CDR3 sequence: CASSFSGEGYNEQFF. Written as DNA, the CDR3 is TGTGCCAGCAGCTTTAGCGGGGAAGGATACAATGAGCAGTTCTTC.